A single sample is the source of the 31 T cell receptor beta chains below, sequenced in a study of T cell repertoires in cytomegalovirus infection. MiXCR, run by TCRdb on the reads, gives a single entry per CDR3 protein. This table has 900,000 to 950,000 distinct CDR3 sequences, roughly 30% appearing once. These receptors have no known antigen. The sequences come from cultured CD8+ T cells from PBMCs, collected from culture after CMV antigen stimulation. These TCRs come from a human donor in good health (CMV status not recorded). Some clones in this sample may be carry-over from other donors' samples.

This clonotype was picked up a small number of times. For the CDR3, the DNA is TGTGCCAGCAGTTTAGAAGTTGAGACCCAGTACTTC. Its translation is CASSLEVETQYF. This rearrangement joins TRBV12-3 or TRBV12-4 to TRBJ2-5, with D uncertain. Trimming removed 1 base from V and 5 bases from J, with 5 bases in between. This CDR3 comprises 12 residues.

The V call is TRBV27, the J call TRBJ1-1, with D unresolved. Germline lookup yields CDR1 MNHEY and CDR2 SMNVEV (reference sequence). The CDR3 spans 14 residues. V lost 6 bases and J 3 bases, leaving 14 bases between the germline ends. The CDR3 nucleotides are TGTGCCAGCAGCCTTGGAGGGAAGTACACTGAAGCTTTCTTT. This gives the protein CASSLGGKYTEAFF.

In this sample, this clonotype turned up many times. The chain combines TRBV12-3 or TRBV12-4 with TRBJ1-1; no clear D gene. Trimming cost V 3 bases and J 4 bases, with 9 bases left between them. This CDR3 contains 13 residues. CDR3 sequence: CASSFVPGTEAFF. The CDR3 DNA is TGTGCCAGCAGTTTTGTCCCGGGCACTGAAGCTTTCTTT.

The chain carries TRBV9 and TRBJ2-7; 8 bases are shared with TRBD2. V gave up 3 bases and J gave up 0 bases; unmatched junction bases: 11. The CDR3 totals 17 residues. Germline V gene data show CDR1 as SGDLS and CDR2 as YYNGEE. The CDR3: CASSDIAGSWSSYEQYV. CDR3 DNA: TGTGCCAGCAGCGATATAGCGGGGTCCTGGAGCTCCTACGAGCAGTACGTC.

This clonotype was seen a few times. The chain combines TRBV6-8 with TRBJ2-1, with 11 bases identical to TRBD2. The germline CDR1 and CDR2 sequences are MNHGY and SAAAGT. The CDR3 covers 19 residues. V lost 0 bases, J lost 2 bases, and 9 bases stayed unmatched. In nucleotides, the CDR3 is TGTGCCAGCAGTTACTCGGGGGTTCAACTAGCGGGAGCCTACAATGAGCAGTTCTTC. Protein product: CASSYSGVQLAGAYNEQFF.

Here the CDR3 reads CASSDRGRAAGELFF. The CDR3 nucleotides are TGTGCCAGCAGTGACAGAGGGAGGGCGGCCGGGGAGCTGTTTTTT. The chain recombines TRBV25-1 with TRBJ2-2, with TRBD2 matching over 7 bases. CDR1 is MGHDK and CDR2 is SYGVNS in the germline V gene. The CDR3 is made up of 15 amino acids. Trimming cost V 3 bases and J 6 bases; bases outside gene matches: 7.

This clonotype was found a few times. V usage is TRBV6-8 and J usage is TRBJ2-1; unclear D gene. Looked up from germline, CDR1 is MNHGY and CDR2 is SAAAGT. The CDR3 consists of 14 residues. Trimming removed 6 bases from V and 5 bases from J, with 14 bases in between. CDR3 residues: CASRLVGGNNEQFF. For the CDR3, the DNA is TGTGCCAGCAGATTAGTGGGCGGAAACAATGAGCAGTTCTTC.

This clonotype showed up many times. The chain has TRBV6-5 and TRBJ2-1; no definite D call. The V end was cut by 8 bases, the J end by 10 bases, with 12 bases between. The CDR3 runs 11 residues. CDR1 is MNHEY, CDR2 SVGAGI, per germline. The CDR3 here is CASVYQLEQFF. For the CDR3, the DNA is TGTGCCAGCGTATACCAGTTAGAGCAGTTCTTC.

The chain links TRBV20-1 to TRBJ2-7, with D possibly TRBD2 on 6 matching bases. The CDR3 contains 11 residues. CDR1 is DFQATT and CDR2 is SNEGSKA in the germline V gene (reference sequence). V lost 6 bases and J 4 bases, leaving 10 bases between the germline ends. CDR3 protein: CSAGGAYEQYF. The CDR3 bases are TGCAGTGCCGGCGGGGCTTACGAGCAGTACTTC.

Ten or more counts support this clonotype. The CDR3 region is CASSLILGLPGSREKEGDTEAFF. The CDR3, as DNA: TGTGCCAGCAGCTTAATACTGGGACTTCCGGGATCGAGGGAGAAGGAAGGGGACACTGAAGCTTTCTTT. The chain links TRBV7-2 to TRBJ1-1; possibly TRBD1 for D (5 bases). The CDR3 covers 23 residues. V lost 2 bases, J lost 3 bases, and 37 bases lay in between. CDR1 and CDR2 from the germline V gene are SGHTA and FQGNSA.

In its sample, this clonotype was seen once. No conserved phenylalanine or tryptophan is present at the end of the CDR3, so a read error is the likely explanation. This rearrangement joins TRBV6-5 to TRBJ1-6, with D perhaps matching TRBD1 (6 bases). Germline V lookup: CDR1 MNHEY, CDR2 SVGAGI. Trimming pared 7 bases from V and 6 bases from J, leaving 16 bases between. The CDR3 covers 15 residues. CDR3 sequence reads: CASTPGGGRNSPLHL. In DNA form, the CDR3 reads TGTGCCAGCACTCCGGGGGGGGGGCGTAATTCACCCCTCCACCTT.

The chain recombines TRBV12-3 or TRBV12-4 with TRBJ2-7; no firm D call. V lost 5 bases, J lost 3 bases, and 8 bases lay in between. This CDR3 contains 12 residues. CDR3 DNA sequence: TGTGCCAGCAGTCCAAGCGTCTACGAGCAGTACTTC. Its protein is CASSPSVYEQYF.

The chain has TRBV4-1 and TRBJ1-5; TRBD1 matches at 7 bases. This CDR3 is 16 amino acids long. V shed 0 bases and J 1 base; nucleotides not matched to a gene: 3. CDR1 is MGHRA, CDR2 YSYEKL, per germline. CDR3 region: CASSQEARGSNQPQHF. The CDR3 nucleotides read TGCGCCAGCAGCCAAGAGGCCAGGGGGAGCAATCAGCCCCAGCATTTT.

The rearrangement uses TRBV11-2 and TRBJ1-3; no clear D. CDR3 length: 16 amino acids. Germline V gives CDR1 SGHAT, CDR2 FQNNGV. V lost 2 bases and J lost 2, with 13 bases in between. The CDR3 sequence is CASSLNTHGAGNTIYF. CDR3 nucleotide sequence: TGTGCCAGCAGCTTAAACACGCACGGTGCTGGAAACACCATATATTTT.

V usage is TRBV27 and J usage is TRBJ1-6; D is unclear. The CDR3 contains 14 residues. CDR1 is MNHEY, CDR2 SMNVEV, per germline (reference sequence). V was pared by 5 bases and J by 5 bases, with 10 bases between. DNA of the CDR3: TGTGCCAGCAGTCCGGGGTTGGATAATTCACCCCTCCACTTT. Translating gives CASSPGLDNSPLHF.

The V call is TRBV7-3, the J call TRBJ1-5, with TRBD1 identical over 8 bases. CDR3 size: 20 residues. The germline V gene has CDR1 SGHTA and CDR2 FQGTGA. J gave up 4 bases and V 5 bases, and 22 bases lay outside the gene matches. The CDR3 nucleotides are TGTGCCAGCAGCCCGGAAGTTCCTACCAGGACAGGGATCCTGAATCAGCCCCAGCATTTT. It yields the protein CASSPEVPTRTGILNQPQHF.

Comments on this clonotype: With a much larger clone just one base away, this may be a read error. V usage is TRBV7-2 and J usage is TRBJ2-5; 7 bases are shared with TRBD2. The germline V gene has CDR1 SGHTA and CDR2 FQGNSA. The CDR3 runs 15 residues. CDR3 sequence: CVSSHKTSLQGTQYF. Here the CDR3 DNA reads TGTGTCAGCAGCCATAAGACTAGCCTCCAGGGGACCCAGTACTTC.

V gene TRBV7-8 combines with J gene TRBJ2-7, with 8 bases fitting TRBD1. The trim removed 1 base at V and 4 bases at J, leaving 3 bases unmatched. The CDR3 length is 14 residues. Germline V lookup: CDR1 SGHVS, CDR2 FQNEAQ. CDR3 sequence reads: CASSLDRGKYEQYV. CDR3 coding DNA: TGTGCCAGCAGCTTAGACAGGGGGAAGTACGAGCAGTACGTC.

This sequence joins TRBV7-2 and TRBJ2-7; 7 bases are shared with TRBD1. The CDR3 has 14 amino acids. V gave up 1 base and J gave up 5 bases; unmatched junction bases: 5. Germline V CDR1 and CDR2: SGHTA, FQGNSA. Written as DNA, the CDR3 is TGTGCCAGCAGCTTAGACAAGGGGGCGCACGAGCAGTACTTC. Its protein product is CASSLDKGAHEQYF.

In its sample, this clonotype was seen many times. This chain links TRBV7-8 with TRBJ2-2, with D perhaps TRBD1 (7 bases). The germline CDR1 and CDR2 sequences are SGHVS and FQNEAQ. This CDR3 comprises 15 residues. Trimming cost V 3 bases and J 5 bases, with 13 bases left between them. The CDR3, as DNA: TGTGCCAGCAGCTTCATGGCAGGGGGGACCGGGGAGCTGTTTTTT. Amino acids: CASSFMAGGTGELFF.

This clonotype was counted a few times. The chain uses TRBV5-4 and TRBJ2-2; D gene unclear. The V and J ends lost 6 bases and 8 bases respectively, with 11 bases between them. Germline CDR1 is SGHNT and CDR2 is YYREEE (reference sequence). CDR3 size: 12 residues. The CDR3: CASNERAGELFF. The CDR3, as DNA: TGTGCCAGCAACGAACGGGCAGGGGAGCTGTTTTTT.

This chain connects TRBV7-4 to TRBJ2-5; 8 bases map to TRBD2. V dropped 4 bases and J dropped 7; count of bases not matched to a gene: 14. CDR3 length: 16 amino acids. Germline V gene sequence: CDR1 SGHVT, CDR2 SQSDAQ. As DNA, the CDR3 is TGTGCCAGCAGCTCGACGGGGGGGCCCGATAAAGGGACCCAGTACTTC. Encoded protein: CASSSTGGPDKGTQYF.

The rearrangement joins TRBV19 to TRBJ1-1; D is unclear. Germline CDR1 LNHDA, CDR2 SQIVND (reference sequence). Deletions cut 6 bases from V and 0 bases from J, with 8 bases between. The CDR3 has 13 residues. The CDR3 coding sequence is TGTGCCAGTAGAGAAGGAATGAACACTGAAGCTTTCTTT. This translates into CASREGMNTEAFF.

This clonotype showed up just a few times. This chain connects TRBV7-9 to TRBJ2-7; 10 positions agree with TRBD1. Germline lookup yields CDR1 SEHNR and CDR2 FQNEAQ (reference sequence). The J segment lost 6 bases and the V segment lost 3 bases, leaving 5 bases of the junction unmatched. The CDR3 contains 14 residues. The CDR3 bases are TGTGCCAGCAGCTTGGGACAGGGGTCTGCCGAGCAGTACTTC. Its protein is CASSLGQGSAEQYF.

The chain joins TRBV6-5 to TRBJ1-1; 7 positions agree with TRBD1. The CDR3 contains 15 residues. Trimming at V came to 2 bases and at J to 6 bases, leaving 9 bases not matched to a gene. The germline V gene has CDR1 MNHEY and CDR2 SVGAGI. CDR3 residues: CASSYKQGVFAEAFF. The CDR3 region has the DNA TGTGCCAGCAGTTACAAGCAGGGGGTCTTCGCTGAAGCTTTCTTT.

This clonotype was observed at least ten times. The chain is built from TRBV7-8 and TRBJ2-1, with 9 bases identical to TRBD1. After removal of 1 base from V and 2 bases from J, the junction contained 3 bases not matched to a gene. CDR1 is SGHVS and CDR2 is FQNEAQ in the germline V gene. This CDR3 is built from 16 residues. CDR3 coding DNA: TGTGCCAGCAGCTTAGGGACAGGGGATCCCTACAATGAGCAGTTCTTC. This gives the protein CASSLGTGDPYNEQFF. Full variable domain (rest looked up from reference TRBV7-8 and TRBJ2-1): GAGVSQSPRYKVAKRGQDVALRCDPISGHVSLFWYQQALGQGPEFLTYFQNEAQLDKSGLPSDRFFAERPEGSVSTLKIQRTQQEDSAVYLCASSLGTGDPYNEQFFGPGTRLTVL.

Of note for this clonotype: Germline and junction disagree at one end, which may indicate a read error. The V and J genes are TRBV27 and TRBJ1-2; TRBD1 is a possible D gene (5 bases). The CDR3 consists of 14 residues. In germline, CDR1 is MNHEY, CDR2 SMNVEV (reference sequence). The CDR3 loop reads CVSSFGTPNYGYTF. CDR3 nucleotide sequence: TGTGTCAGCAGTTTTGGGACCCCTAACTATGGCTACACCTTC.

V usage is TRBV4-1 and J usage is TRBJ2-7, with D perhaps being TRBD1 or TRBD2 (5 bases each). This CDR3 contains 14 residues. V lost 0 bases to trimming and J lost 11 bases, with 17 bases between them. Germline values: CDR1 MGHRA, CDR2 YSYEKL. In nucleotides, the CDR3 is TGCGCCAGCAGCCAAGAAGCAGGTCGAGAGGGGAAGTACTTC. This translates into CASSQEAGREGKYF.

This clonotype was seen once. At one end the junction does not follow the germline gene, possibly because of a read error. CDR3 DNA sequence: TGCGCCAGCAGCCGGGACACAGATATGCAGTATTTT. As protein: CASSRDTDMQYF. The J gene is TRBJ2-3, the V gene TRBV4-1; D possibly corresponds to TRBD1 (6 bases). There are 12 residues in the CDR3. Germline lookup yields CDR1 MGHRA and CDR2 YSYEKL.

This clonotype occurred a few times. The chain has TRBV6-5 and TRBJ2-4; perhaps TRBD1 as D (6 bases). Trimming shortened V by 7 bases and J by 9 bases, and 10 bases separated the two germline ends. CDR3 length: 11 amino acids. The germline V gene encodes CDR1 MNHEY and CDR2 SVGAGI. The CDR3 loop reads CASMRGSIQYF. The CDR3, as DNA: TGTGCCAGCATGAGGGGGAGCATTCAGTACTTC.

A few counts support this clonotype. The chain has TRBV7-9 and TRBJ2-5; D ambiguous. Deletions cut 5 bases from V and 0 bases from J, with 13 bases between. This CDR3 comprises 15 residues. Germline V lookup: CDR1 SEHNR, CDR2 FQNEAQ (reference sequence). Written as DNA, the CDR3 is TGTGCCAGCAGCCCCCGGAAGGAGAACCAAGAGACCCAGTACTTC. This codes for CASSPRKENQETQYF.